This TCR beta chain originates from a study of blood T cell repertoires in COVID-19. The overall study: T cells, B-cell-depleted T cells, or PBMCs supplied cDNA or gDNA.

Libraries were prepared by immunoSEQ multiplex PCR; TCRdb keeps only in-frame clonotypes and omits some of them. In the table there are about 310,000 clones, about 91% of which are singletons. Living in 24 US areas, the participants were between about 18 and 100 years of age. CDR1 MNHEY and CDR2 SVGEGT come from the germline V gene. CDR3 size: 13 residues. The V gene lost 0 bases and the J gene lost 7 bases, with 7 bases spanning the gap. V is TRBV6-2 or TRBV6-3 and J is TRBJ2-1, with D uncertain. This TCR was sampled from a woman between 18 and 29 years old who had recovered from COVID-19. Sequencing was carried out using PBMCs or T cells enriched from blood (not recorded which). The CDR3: CASSYSKQNEQFF. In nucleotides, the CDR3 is TGTGCCAGCAGTTACTCAAAACAAAATGAGCAGTTCTTC.